The 5 T cell receptor beta chains given below trace back to one sample, sequenced in a study of shared clonotypes between healthy human individuals. Libraries were prepared by immunoSEQ multiplex PCR; TCRdb keeps only in-frame clonotypes and omits some of them. Counted here are some 2 million clones, about 95% occurring once; the ten biggest clones make up 0.9% to 1.4%. Naive-designated CD8 cells lacked CD45RO, were positively enriched for CCR7, and omitted terminally differentiated effector memory CD45RA+ cells. What was sequenced was naive CD8+ T cells sorted from blood. These TCRs come from a man younger than 35 in good health.

The chain recombines TRBV2 with TRBJ1-5, with D possibly TRBD1 on 6 matching bases. V was cut by 7 bases and J by 0 bases, with 10 bases left in between. This CDR3 has 14 residues. Germline V CDR1 and CDR2: SNHLY, FYNNEI. Here the CDR3 reads CASKGGLSNQPQHF. The DNA of the CDR3 is TGTGCCAGCAAAGGGGGTCTTAGCAATCAGCCCCAGCATTTT.

The V gene is TRBV10-2, the J gene TRBJ2-7; maybe TRBD1 (7 bases). The ends were cut back, 10 bases at V and 4 bases at J, with 17 bases in the middle. From germline, CDR1 is WSHSY and CDR2 SAAADI. The length of the CDR3 is 13 residues. The DNA of the CDR3 is TGCGCCACCGTGGAGGGGGCGGGATACGAGCAGTACTTC. This translates into CATVEGAGYEQYF.

The chain recombines TRBV6-1 with TRBJ2-7; no firm D call. CDR1 and CDR2 from the germline V gene are MNHNS and SASEGT. The V gene lost 5 bases and the J gene lost 2 bases, with 10 bases spanning the gap. This CDR3 is built from 13 residues. The CDR3 region is CASSPGITYEQYF. The CDR3 DNA reads TGTGCCAGCAGTCCAGGAATCACCTACGAGCAGTACTTC.

V and J are TRBV29-1 and TRBJ2-7; TRBD1 or TRBD2 may be the D gene (5 bases each). The ends were cut back, 6 bases at V and 0 bases at J, with 12 bases in the middle. The CDR3 totals 13 residues. Germline V lookup: CDR1 SQVTM, CDR2 ANQGSEA. Written as DNA, the CDR3 is TGCAGCGTGCCGGGACCAAGCTCCTACGAGCAGTACTTC. As protein: CSVPGPSSYEQYF.

The V call is TRBV7-2, the J call TRBJ1-5; the D is unclear. The germline V gene encodes CDR1 SGHTA and CDR2 FQGNSA. The CDR3 extends over 13 amino acids. V was cut by 1 base and J by 9 bases, with 10 bases left in between. CDR3 residues: CASSLEVGWPQHF. In DNA, the CDR3 is TGTGCCAGCAGCTTAGAAGTGGGGTGGCCCCAGCATTTT.